These 4 T cell receptor beta chains were sequenced from one sample in a study of T cell changes during pregnancy in multiple sclerosis. TCRdb keeps only in-frame clones here, not all; method: immunoSEQ multiplex PCR. The sample has fewer than 45,000 clones; 88% are singletons. The input for sequencing was CD8+ T cells from peripheral blood mononuclear cells, taken after pregnancy. The receptors were gathered from a female donor in good health, enrolled as a control in a pregnancy study.

The rearrangement links TRBV21-1 to TRBJ2-1; the table's D call TRBD2 went unverified against the DNA. TRBV21-1 is annotated as a pseudogene. The CDR3 loop spans 15 amino acids. The CDR3 loop reads CASSKGGAELDEQFF. The CDR3 DNA sequence: TGTGCCAGCAGCAAAGGAGGAGCGGAACTTGATGAGCAGTTCTTC.

This clone was counted ten times or more. V and J are TRBV27 and TRBJ2-3; D is possibly TRBD2 (7 bases). The V end lost 5 bases, the J end lost 0 bases, and 18 bases lay between the germline ends. Germline V gene sequence: CDR1 MNHEY, CDR2 SMNVEV (reference sequence). The CDR3 runs 17 residues. DNA for the CDR3: TGTGCCAGCAGTCCGGGGGGCGGACCCTCTAGCACAGATACGCAGTATTTT. Its translation is CASSPGGGPSSTDTQYF.

The count of this clone is one. The rearrangement joins TRBV5-6 to TRBJ2-7; D unclear. Between the trimmed V and J ends, which lost 3 bases and 4 bases, there was a span of 5 bases. The germline V gene has CDR1 SGHDT and CDR2 YYEEEE. There are 11 residues in the CDR3. CDR3 sequence: CASSSTYEQYF. The CDR3 nucleotides read TGTGCCAGCAGCTCCACTTACGAGCAGTACTTC.

J is TRBJ2-2 and V is TRBV7-9; unclear D gene. Trimming shortened V by 4 bases and J by 6 bases, and 12 bases separated the two germline ends. The length of the CDR3 is 14 residues. Germline V gives CDR1 SEHNR, CDR2 FQNEAQ (reference sequence). The CDR3 protein is CASSSPARPGELFF. CDR3 in DNA: TGTGCCAGCAGCTCACCGGCCAGGCCCGGGGAGCTGTTTTTT.